One and the same sample provided the 9 T cell receptor beta chains below, sequenced in a study of tumor-infiltrating lymphocytes in primary liver carcinoma. From approximately 550 ng of total RNA, TCR beta-specific cDNA was reverse-transcribed using a constant-region primer. Investigators got TCR beta libraries out of three nested multiplex PCR rounds, done with slightly modified ARM-PCR. Each of the first two PCR rounds ran about 9 cycles with TRBV1-TRBV30 forward and C-beta reverse primers. Using its own MiXCR run on the multiplex PCR reads, TCRdb lists one record per CDR3 protein. Here the sample spans 150,000 to 200,000 distinct CDR3 sequences, approximately 80% being singletons. Total RNA and DNA came together from around 20-30 mg of bulk tissue without cell sorting. The sample comprised tumor tissue from primary liver carcinoma. The origin of the receptors is a man aged 40-50 years with primary liver carcinoma and hepatitis B virus infection.

This clonotype was seen a few times. Relative to the germline gene, one junction end is altered; a read error may explain this. CDR3 protein: CASCQDSPGLAGLGELFF. The CDR3 DNA reads TGCGCCAGCTGCCAAGATAGCCCGGGACTAGCAGGCCTGGGGGAGCTGTTTTTT. The J gene is TRBJ2-2, the V gene TRBV4-3; 9 bases fit TRBD2. There are 18 residues in the CDR3. Germline loops: CDR1 LGHNA, CDR2 YSLEER.

This rearrangement joins TRBV4-1 to TRBJ2-7; TRBD1 aligns across 9 bases. The CDR3 sequence is 15 residues long. The V segment lost 11 bases and the J segment 2 bases; nucleotides outside the gene matches: 13. Germline CDR1 is MGHRA and CDR2 is YSYEKL. The CDR3 DNA follows: TGCGCCGGAAGCCAAGGACAGGGGCCCGCCTACGAGCAGTACTTC. It is translated as CAGSQGQGPAYEQYF.

Ten or more counts support this clonotype. V and J are TRBV11-2 and TRBJ1-1; the D is unclear. With 5 bases removed from V and 1 base from J, the gap between germline ends came to 11 bases. CDR3 length: 14 amino acids. Germline CDR1 and CDR2: SGHAT and FQNNGV. CDR3 residues: CASSPLWPNTEAFF. Here the CDR3 DNA reads TGTGCCAGCAGCCCCCTCTGGCCGAACACTGAAGCTTTCTTT.

Turning to this clonotype: The germline gene is not matched at one end of the junction; a read error may be the cause. The genes are TRBV11-1 and TRBJ2-3; 10 bases line up with TRBD2. The CDR3 is 17 amino acids. Germline V gene lookup returns CDR1 SGHAT and CDR2 FQDESV (reference sequence). CDR3 amino acids: CARSSAQTSGSTDTQYF. The CDR3 DNA is TGTGCCAGGAGCTCAGCTCAGACTAGCGGGTCCACAGATACGCAGTATTTT.

This clonotype was seen many times. The chain joins TRBV6-1 to TRBJ1-3, with D possibly matching TRBD1 (5 bases). Germline-derived CDR1 and CDR2 are MNHNS and SASEGT. The CDR3 contains 15 residues. Trimming removed 8 bases from V and 0 bases from J, with 14 bases in between. The CDR3 loop is CASGPGTASGNTIYF. DNA for the CDR3: TGTGCCAGCGGACCAGGGACGGCCTCTGGAAACACCATATATTTT.

Concerning this clonotype itself: This may be a read error: a much more frequent sequence differs by one nucleotide. This chain uses TRBV5-1 with TRBJ1-1; a possible D gene is TRBD1 (5 bases). Per the germline V gene, CDR1 is SGHRS and CDR2 is YFSETQ. This CDR3 spans 14 amino acids. The CDR3: CATSLRWGESEAFF. In nucleotides, the CDR3 is TGCGCCACCAGCCTTCGGTGGGGGGAATCTGAAGCTTTCTTT.

The chain couples TRBV29-1 to TRBJ2-5; D possibly corresponds to TRBD2 (6 bases). Trimming left V 8 bases short and J 10 bases short, with 26 bases between. This CDR3 region has 14 residues. Germline lookup yields CDR1 SQVTM and CDR2 ANQGSEA. The CDR3 here is CSCHVGAGQKIQYF. CDR3 nucleotide sequence: TGCAGCTGCCACGTCGGGGCGGGGCAAAAGATCCAGTACTTC.

To note about this clonotype: The conserved phenylalanine or tryptophan normally closing the CDR3 is absent here, so this likely arose from a read error. The rearrangement uses TRBV14 and TRBJ1-3, with no clear D. The CDR3 loop spans 15 amino acids. Germline lookup yields CDR1 SGHDN and CDR2 FVKESK. CDR3: CASSQDHNSGNTIYS. The CDR3 region has the DNA TGTGCCAGTAGCCAAGATCACAACTCTGGAAACACCATATATTCT.

Concerning this clonotype: This clone may be a read error of a much larger clone one base away. V gene TRBV5-1 combines with J gene TRBJ1-1; possible D gene TRBD1, 6 bases. Germline V lookup: CDR1 SGHRS, CDR2 YFSETQ. The CDR3 has 15 residues. The V end was cut by 4 bases, the J end by 7 bases, with 20 bases between. CDR3 coding DNA: TGCGCCAGCAGCACGGTTCCAACAGGGAGCAGTGAAGCTTTCTTT. The encoded protein is CASSTVPTGSSEAFF.